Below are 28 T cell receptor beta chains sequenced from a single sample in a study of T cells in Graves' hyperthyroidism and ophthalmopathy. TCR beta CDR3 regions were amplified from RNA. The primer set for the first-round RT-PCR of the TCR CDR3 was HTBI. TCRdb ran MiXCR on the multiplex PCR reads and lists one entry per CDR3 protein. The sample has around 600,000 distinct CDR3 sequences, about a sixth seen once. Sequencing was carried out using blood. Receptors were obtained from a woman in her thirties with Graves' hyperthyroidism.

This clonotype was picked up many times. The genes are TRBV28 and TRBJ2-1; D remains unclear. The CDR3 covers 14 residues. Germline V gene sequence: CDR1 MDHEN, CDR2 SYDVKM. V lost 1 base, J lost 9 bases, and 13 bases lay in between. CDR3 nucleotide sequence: TGTGCCAGCAGTTTATCCTCCCGGGTAGCTGAGCAGTTCTTC. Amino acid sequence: CASSLSSRVAEQFF. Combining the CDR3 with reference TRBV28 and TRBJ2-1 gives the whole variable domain DVKVTQSSRYLVKRTGEKVFLECVQDMDHENMFWYRQDPGLGLRLIYFSYDVKMKEKGDIPEGYSVSREKKERFSLILESASTNQTSMYLCASSLSSRVAEQFFGPGTRLTVL.

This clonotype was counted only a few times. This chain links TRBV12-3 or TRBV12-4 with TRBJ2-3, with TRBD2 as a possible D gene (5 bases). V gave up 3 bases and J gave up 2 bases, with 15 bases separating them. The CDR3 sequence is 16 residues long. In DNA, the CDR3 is TGTGCCAGCAGTTTGAAAGGATGGCGGGCCACAGATACGCAGTATTTT. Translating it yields CASSLKGWRATDTQYF.

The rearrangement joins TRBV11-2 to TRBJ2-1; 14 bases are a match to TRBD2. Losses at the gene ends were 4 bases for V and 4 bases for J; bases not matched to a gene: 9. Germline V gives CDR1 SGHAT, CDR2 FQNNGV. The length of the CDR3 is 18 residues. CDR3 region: CASSSGLAGGPTYNEQFF. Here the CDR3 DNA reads TGTGCCAGCAGCTCCGGACTAGCGGGAGGCCCTACTTACAATGAGCAGTTCTTC.

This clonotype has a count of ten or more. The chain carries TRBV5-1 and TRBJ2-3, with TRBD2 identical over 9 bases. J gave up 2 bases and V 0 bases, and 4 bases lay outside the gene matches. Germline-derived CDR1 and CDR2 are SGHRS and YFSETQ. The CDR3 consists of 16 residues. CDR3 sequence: CASSLGTSEYTDTQYF. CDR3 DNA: TGCGCCAGCAGCTTGGGGACTAGCGAATACACAGATACGCAGTATTTT.

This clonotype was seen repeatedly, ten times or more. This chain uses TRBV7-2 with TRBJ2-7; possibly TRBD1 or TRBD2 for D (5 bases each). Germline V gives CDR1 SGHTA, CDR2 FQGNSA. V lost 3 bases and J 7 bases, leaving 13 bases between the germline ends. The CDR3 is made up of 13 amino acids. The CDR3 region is CASSLGDGREQYF. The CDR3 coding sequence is TGTGCCAGCAGCTTGGGGGACGGTCGAGAGCAGTACTTC.

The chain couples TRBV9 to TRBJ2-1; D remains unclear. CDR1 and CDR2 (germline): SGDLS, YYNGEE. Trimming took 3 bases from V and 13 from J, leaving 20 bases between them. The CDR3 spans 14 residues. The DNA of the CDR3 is TGTGCCAGCAGCGCGCAGTTAGATAGGCCGAGACAGTTCTTC. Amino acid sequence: CASSAQLDRPRQFF.

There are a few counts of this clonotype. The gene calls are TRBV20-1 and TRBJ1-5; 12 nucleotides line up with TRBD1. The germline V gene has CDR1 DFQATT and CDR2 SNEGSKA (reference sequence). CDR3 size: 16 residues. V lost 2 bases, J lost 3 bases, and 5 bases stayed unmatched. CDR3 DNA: TGCAGTGCTAGACCTGGGACAGGGGGCACCAATCAGCCCCAGCATTTT. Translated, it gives CSARPGTGGTNQPQHF.

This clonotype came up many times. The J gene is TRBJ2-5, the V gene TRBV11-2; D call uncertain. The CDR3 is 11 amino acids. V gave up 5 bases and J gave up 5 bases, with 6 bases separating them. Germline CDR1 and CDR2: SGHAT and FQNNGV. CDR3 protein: CASSPLETQYF. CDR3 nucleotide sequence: TGTGCCAGCAGCCCCCTGGAGACCCAGTACTTC.

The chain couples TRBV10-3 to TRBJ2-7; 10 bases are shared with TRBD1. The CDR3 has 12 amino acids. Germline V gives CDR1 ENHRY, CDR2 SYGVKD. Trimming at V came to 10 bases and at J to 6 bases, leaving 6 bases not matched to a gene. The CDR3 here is CASRGQGSEQYF. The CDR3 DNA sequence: TGTGCCAGCCGGGGACAGGGGTCCGAGCAGTACTTC.

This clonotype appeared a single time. For the CDR3, the DNA is TGCGCCAGCAGCCAAGATTCTAACAGACACTCTGGAAACACCATATATTTT. The encoded protein is CASSQDSNRHSGNTIYF. This chain uses TRBV4-1 with TRBJ1-3; D remains ambiguous. The CDR3 covers 17 residues. Germline-derived CDR1 and CDR2 are MGHRA and YSYEKL. Trimming left V 0 bases short and J 0 bases short, with 12 bases between.

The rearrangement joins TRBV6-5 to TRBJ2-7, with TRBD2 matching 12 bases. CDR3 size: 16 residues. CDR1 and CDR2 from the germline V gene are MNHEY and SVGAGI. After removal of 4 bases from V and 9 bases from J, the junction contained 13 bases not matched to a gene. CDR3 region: CASSSIPGLAGLWQYF. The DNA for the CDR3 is TGTGCCAGCAGTTCCATCCCGGGACTAGCGGGTTTATGGCAGTACTTC.

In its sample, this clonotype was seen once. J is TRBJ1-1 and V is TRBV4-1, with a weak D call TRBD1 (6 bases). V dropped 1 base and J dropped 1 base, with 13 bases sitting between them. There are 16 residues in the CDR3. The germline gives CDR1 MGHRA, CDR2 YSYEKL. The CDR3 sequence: CASSQGPGHKNTEAFF. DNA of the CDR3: TGCGCCAGCAGCCAAGGGCCGGGACACAAGAACACTGAAGCTTTCTTT.

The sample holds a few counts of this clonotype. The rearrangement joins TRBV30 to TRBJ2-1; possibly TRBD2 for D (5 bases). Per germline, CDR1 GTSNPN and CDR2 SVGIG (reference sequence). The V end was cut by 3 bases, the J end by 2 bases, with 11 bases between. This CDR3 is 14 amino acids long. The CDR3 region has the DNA TGTGCCTGGAGAGAGAGCGGAACCTACAATGAGCAGTTCTTC. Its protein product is CAWRESGTYNEQFF. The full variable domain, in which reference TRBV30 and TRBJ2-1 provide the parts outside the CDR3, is SQTIHQWPATLVQPVGSPLSLECTVEGTSNPNLYWYRQAAGRGLQLLFYSVGIGQISSEVPQNLSASRPQDRQFILSSKKLLLSDSGFYLCAWRESGTYNEQFFGPGTRLTVL.

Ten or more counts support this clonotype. CDR3 DNA sequence: TGTGCCACCAGCCCGGCAGGCATTAACTATGGCTACACCTTC. Translating gives CATSPAGINYGYTF. The chain recombines TRBV15 with TRBJ1-2; no clear D gene. The CDR3 consists of 14 residues. Germline V lookup: CDR1 LNHNV, CDR2 YYDKDF (reference sequence). V gave up 5 bases and J gave up 1 base, with 11 bases separating them.

This chain's CDR3 is CASRSPWDTEAFF. The CDR3 DNA reads as TGTGCCAGCAGATCACCCTGGGACACTGAAGCTTTCTTT. V and J are TRBV6-2 or TRBV6-3 and TRBJ1-1, with D unresolved. This CDR3 has 13 residues. Trimming removed 6 bases at V and 3 bases at J, with 11 bases between. CDR1 and CDR2 from the germline V gene are MNHEY and SVGEGT.

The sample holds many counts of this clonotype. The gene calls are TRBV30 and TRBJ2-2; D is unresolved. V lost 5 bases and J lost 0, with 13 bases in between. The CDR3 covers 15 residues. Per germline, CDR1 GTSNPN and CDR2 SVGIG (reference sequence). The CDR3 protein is CAWFRANPNTGELFF. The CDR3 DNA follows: TGTGCCTGGTTTCGGGCTAACCCGAACACCGGGGAGCTGTTTTTT. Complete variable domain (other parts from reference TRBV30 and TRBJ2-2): SQTIHQWPATLVQPVGSPLSLECTVEGTSNPNLYWYRQAAGRGLQLLFYSVGIGQISSEVPQNLSASRPQDRQFILSSKKLLLSDSGFYLCAWFRANPNTGELFFGEGSRLTVL.

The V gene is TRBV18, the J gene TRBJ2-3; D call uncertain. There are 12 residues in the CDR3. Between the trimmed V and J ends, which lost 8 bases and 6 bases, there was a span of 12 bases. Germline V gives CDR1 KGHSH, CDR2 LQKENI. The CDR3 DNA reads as TGTGCCAGCCGATTCGTTGAGGATACGCAGTATTTT. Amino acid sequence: CASRFVEDTQYF.

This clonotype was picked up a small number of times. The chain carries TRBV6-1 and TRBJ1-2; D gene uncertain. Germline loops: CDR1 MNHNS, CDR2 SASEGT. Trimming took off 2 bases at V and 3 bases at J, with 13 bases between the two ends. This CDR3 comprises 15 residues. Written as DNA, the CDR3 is TGTGCCAGCAGTGAATTTCCAGGTGTTGACTATGGCTACACCTTC. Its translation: CASSEFPGVDYGYTF.

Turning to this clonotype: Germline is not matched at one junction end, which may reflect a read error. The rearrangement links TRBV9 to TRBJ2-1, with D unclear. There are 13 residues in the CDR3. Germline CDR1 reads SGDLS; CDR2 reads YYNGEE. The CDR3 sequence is CTSSVVPSNEQFF. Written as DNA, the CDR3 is TGTACCAGCAGCGTAGTTCCCAGCAATGAGCAGTTCTTC. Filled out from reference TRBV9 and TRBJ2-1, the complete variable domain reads DSGVTQTPKHLITATGQRVTLRCSPRSGDLSVYWYQQSLDQGLQFLIQYYNGEERAKGNILERFSAQQFPDLHSELNLSSLELGDSALYFCTSSVVPSNEQFFGPGTRLTVL.

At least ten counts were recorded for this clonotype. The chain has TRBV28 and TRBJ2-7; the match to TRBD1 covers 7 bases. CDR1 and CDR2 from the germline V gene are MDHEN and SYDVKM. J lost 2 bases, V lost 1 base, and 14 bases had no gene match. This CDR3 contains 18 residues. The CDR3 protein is CASSLSPYGTALTYEQYF. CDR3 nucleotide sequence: TGTGCCAGCAGTTTATCCCCGTACGGGACAGCGTTAACCTACGAGCAGTACTTC. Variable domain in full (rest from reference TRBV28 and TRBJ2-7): DVKVTQSSRYLVKRTGEKVFLECVQDMDHENMFWYRQDPGLGLRLIYFSYDVKMKEKGDIPEGYSVSREKKERFSLILESASTNQTSMYLCASSLSPYGTALTYEQYFGPGTRLTVT.

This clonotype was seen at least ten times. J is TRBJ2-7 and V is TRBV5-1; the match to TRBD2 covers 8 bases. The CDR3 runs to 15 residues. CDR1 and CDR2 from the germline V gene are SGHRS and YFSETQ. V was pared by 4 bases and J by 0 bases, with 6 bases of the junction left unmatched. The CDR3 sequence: CASSLSGIDSYEQYF. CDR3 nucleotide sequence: TGCGCCAGCAGCCTTAGCGGGATCGACTCCTACGAGCAGTACTTC.

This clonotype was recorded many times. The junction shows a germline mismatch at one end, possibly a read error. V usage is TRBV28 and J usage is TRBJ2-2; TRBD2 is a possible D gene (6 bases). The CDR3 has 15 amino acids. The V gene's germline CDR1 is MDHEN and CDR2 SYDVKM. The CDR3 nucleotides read TGTGCCAGCGGCCGGCCGGAGGGGAACCCCGGGGAGCTGTTTTTT. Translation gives CASGRPEGNPGELFF.

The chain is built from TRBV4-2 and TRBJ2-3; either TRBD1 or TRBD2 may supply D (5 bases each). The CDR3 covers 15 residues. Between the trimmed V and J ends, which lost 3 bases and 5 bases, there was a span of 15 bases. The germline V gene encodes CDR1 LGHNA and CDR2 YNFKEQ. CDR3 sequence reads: CASSQGDGRGDTQYF. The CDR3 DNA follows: TGTGCCAGCAGCCAGGGGGATGGGAGAGGAGATACGCAGTATTTT.

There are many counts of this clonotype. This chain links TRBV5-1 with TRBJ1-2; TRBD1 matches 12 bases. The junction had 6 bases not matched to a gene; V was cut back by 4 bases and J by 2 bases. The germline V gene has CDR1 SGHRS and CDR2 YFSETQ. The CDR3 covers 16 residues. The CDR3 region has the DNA TGCGCCAGCAGCCAGGGACAGGGGGCGCGAAACTATGGCTACACCTTC. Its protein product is CASSQGQGARNYGYTF. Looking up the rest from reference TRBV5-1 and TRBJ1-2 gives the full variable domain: KAGVTQTPRYLIKTRGQQVTLSCSPISGHRSVSWYQQTPGQGLQFLFEYFSETQRNKGNFPGRFSGRQFSNSRSEMNVSTLELGDSALYLCASSQGQGARNYGYTFGSGTRLTVV.

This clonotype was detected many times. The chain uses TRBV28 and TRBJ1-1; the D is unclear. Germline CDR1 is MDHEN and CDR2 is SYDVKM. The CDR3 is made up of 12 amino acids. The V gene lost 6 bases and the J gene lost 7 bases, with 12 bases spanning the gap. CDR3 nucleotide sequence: TGTGCCAGCAGGGGTGGAACGAGTGAAGCTTTCTTT. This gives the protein CASRGGTSEAFF.

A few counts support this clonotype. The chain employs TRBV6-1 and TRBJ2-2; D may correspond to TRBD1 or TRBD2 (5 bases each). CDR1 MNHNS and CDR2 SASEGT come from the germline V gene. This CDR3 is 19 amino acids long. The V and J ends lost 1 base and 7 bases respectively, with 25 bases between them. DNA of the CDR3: TGTGCCAGCAGTGAAGAAACAAGAAGGGACGTCCGGTCGGTCGGGGAGCTGTTTTTT. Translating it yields CASSEETRRDVRSVGELFF.

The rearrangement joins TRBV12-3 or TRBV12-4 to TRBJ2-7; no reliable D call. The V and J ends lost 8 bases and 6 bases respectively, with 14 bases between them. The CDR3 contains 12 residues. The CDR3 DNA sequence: TGTGCCAGCGGAGACCGGGTGTCCGAGCAGTACTTC. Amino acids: CASGDRVSEQYF.

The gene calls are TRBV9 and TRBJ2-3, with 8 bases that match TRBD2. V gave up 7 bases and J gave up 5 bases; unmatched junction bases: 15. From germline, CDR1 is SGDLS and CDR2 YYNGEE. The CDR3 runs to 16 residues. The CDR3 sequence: CASGLRAGEMGDTQYF. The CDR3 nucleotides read TGTGCCAGCGGCCTCCGAGCGGGGGAGATGGGAGATACGCAGTATTTT.